Described below is a single TCR beta chain sequence and its context. Original analysis: Amplification of reference gene primers was used by the study to estimate nucleated cell counts. Sequenced by immunoSEQ multiplex PCR; TCRdb stores in-frame clones only, minus some. V and J calls and clone size are those listed in that table; D and trimming were worked out from the DNA. There are more than 65,000 clones in the sample; roughly nine tenths occur only once, and 8.5% to 10% lies in the top ten. These data originate in a study of blood T cell repertoires in COVID-19. Overall study context: The United States, Italy and Spain provided the acute and convalescent COVID-19 samples. From T cells, B-cell-depleted T cells, or PBMCs came the material, which was cDNA or gDNA.

The CDR3 covers 17 residues. The V gene's germline CDR1 is LNHDA and CDR2 SQIVND (reference sequence). V gave up 5 bases and J gave up 4 bases; unmatched junction bases: 11. The receptor's source is a man between 50 and 59 years old with acute or convalescent COVID-19. Material for sequencing was peripheral blood. J is TRBJ1-5 and V is TRBV19; 10 bases align to TRBD1. Here the CDR3 reads CASSALRTGGTNQPQHF. The CDR3 DNA sequence: TGTGCCAGTAGTGCGCTTCGGACAGGGGGGACAAATCAGCCCCAGCATTTT.